The following is a TCR beta chain sequence with its context. Its antigen remains unidentified. The CDR3 contains 13 residues. Between the trimmed V and J ends, which lost 4 bases and 7 bases, there was a span of 11 bases. Germline V gene data show CDR1 as ENHRY and CDR2 as SYGVKD. These data belong to a study of PD-L1 blockade in urothelial cancer. On the study more broadly: Between 0 and 3 chemotherapy regimens preceded treatment for each patient. Study outcomes and limitations: Better survival was predicted by below-median pretreatment blood TCR clonality.

Noted time point: peripheral blood 6 weeks after treatment start. The cohort comprised individuals with locally advanced or metastatic urothelial carcinoma. Assay used: immunoSEQ multiplex PCR; TCRdb lists only in-frame clones, some missing. The sample consists of about 45,000 clones, 91% of them appearing once. This TCR came from a man in his 70s with urothelial cancer. V is TRBV10-3 and J is TRBJ1-5, with TRBD1 as a possible D gene (5 bases). Specimen: PBMCs, collected around atezolizumab (anti-PD-L1) treatment. The CDR3 region is CAISGEGTQPQHF. Written as DNA, the CDR3 is TGTGCCATCAGTGGGGAGGGGACCCAGCCCCAGCATTTT.